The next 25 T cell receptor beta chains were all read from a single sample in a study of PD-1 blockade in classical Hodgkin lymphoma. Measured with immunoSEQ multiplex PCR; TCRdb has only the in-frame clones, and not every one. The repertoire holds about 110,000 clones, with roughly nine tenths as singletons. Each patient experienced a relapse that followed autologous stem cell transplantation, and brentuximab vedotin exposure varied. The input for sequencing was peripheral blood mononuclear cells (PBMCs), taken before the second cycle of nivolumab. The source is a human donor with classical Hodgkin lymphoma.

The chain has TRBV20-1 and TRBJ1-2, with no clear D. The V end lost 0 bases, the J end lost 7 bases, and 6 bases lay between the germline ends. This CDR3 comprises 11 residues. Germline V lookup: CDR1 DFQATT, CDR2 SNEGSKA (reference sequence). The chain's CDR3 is CSAREDVGYTF. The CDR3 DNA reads TGCAGTGCTAGAGAAGACGTTGGCTACACCTTC.

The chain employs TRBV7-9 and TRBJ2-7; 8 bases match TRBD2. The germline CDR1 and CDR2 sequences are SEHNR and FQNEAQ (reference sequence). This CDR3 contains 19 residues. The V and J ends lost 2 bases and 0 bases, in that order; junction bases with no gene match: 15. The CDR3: CASSLPGVAGPYSSYEQYF. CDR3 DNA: TGTGCCAGCAGCTTACCGGGGGTAGCGGGACCATATAGCTCCTACGAGCAGTACTTC.

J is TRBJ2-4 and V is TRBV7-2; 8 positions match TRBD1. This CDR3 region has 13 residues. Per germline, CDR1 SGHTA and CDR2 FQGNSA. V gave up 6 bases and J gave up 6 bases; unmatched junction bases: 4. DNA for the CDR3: TGTGCCAGCAGTTCCGGGACAGGAAACATTCAGTACTTC. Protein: CASSSGTGNIQYF. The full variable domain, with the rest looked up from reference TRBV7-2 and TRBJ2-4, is GAGVSQSPSNKVTEKGKDVELRCDPISGHTALYWYRQSLGQGLEFLIYFQGNSAPDKSGLPSDRFSAERTGGSVSTLTIQRTQQEDSAVYLCASSSGTGNIQYFGAGTRLSVL.

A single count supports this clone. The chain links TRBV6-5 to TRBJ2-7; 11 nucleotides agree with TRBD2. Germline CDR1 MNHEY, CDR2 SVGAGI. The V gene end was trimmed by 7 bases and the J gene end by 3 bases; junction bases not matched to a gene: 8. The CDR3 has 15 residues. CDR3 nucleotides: TGTGCCAGCACCCCCCGGACTAGCGGGTACTACGAGCAGTACTTC. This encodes CASTPRTSGYYEQYF.

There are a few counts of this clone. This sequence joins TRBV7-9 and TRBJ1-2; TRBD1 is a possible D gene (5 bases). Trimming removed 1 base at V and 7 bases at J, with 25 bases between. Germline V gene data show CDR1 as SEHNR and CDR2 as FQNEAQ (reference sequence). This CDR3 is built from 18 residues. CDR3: CASSLDNFGTDQYFGYTF. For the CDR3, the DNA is TGTGCCAGCAGCTTAGATAATTTCGGGACGGACCAGTACTTTGGCTACACCTTC.

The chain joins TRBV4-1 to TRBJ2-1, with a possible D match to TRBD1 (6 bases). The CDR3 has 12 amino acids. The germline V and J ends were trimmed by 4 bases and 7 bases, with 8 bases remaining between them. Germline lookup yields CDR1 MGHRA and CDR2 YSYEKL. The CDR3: CASSPTGNEQFF. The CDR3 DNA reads TGCGCCAGCAGCCCAACAGGGAATGAGCAGTTCTTC.

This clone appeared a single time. The CDR3 sequence is CASRIGTANPFYGYTF. The CDR3 DNA reads TGTGCCAGCAGAATTGGGACAGCGAACCCATTCTATGGCTACACCTTC. The gene calls are TRBV2 and TRBJ1-2, with 7 bases identical to TRBD1. The ends lost 6 bases at V and 4 bases at J; junction bases unmatched: 14. In germline, CDR1 is SNHLY, CDR2 FYNNEI. This CDR3 region has 16 residues. The variable domain in full, completed from reference TRBV2 and TRBJ1-2, reads EPEVTQTPSHQVTQMGQEVILRCVPISNHLYFYWYRQILGQKVEFLVSFYNNEISEKSEIFDDQFSVERPDGSNFTLKIRSTKLEDSAMYFCASRIGTANPFYGYTFGSGTRLTVV.

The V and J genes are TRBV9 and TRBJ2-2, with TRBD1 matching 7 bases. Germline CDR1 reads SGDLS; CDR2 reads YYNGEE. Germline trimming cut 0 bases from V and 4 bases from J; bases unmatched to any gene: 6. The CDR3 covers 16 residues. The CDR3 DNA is TGTGCCAGCAGCGTAGGGCAGGGGGTTGGCACCGGGGAGCTGTTTTTT. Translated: CASSVGQGVGTGELFF.

The CDR3 DNA reads TGTGCCAGCAGCGCCCATTCGGCGGTAAACTACGAGCAGTACTTC. This sequence encodes CASSAHSAVNYEQYF. The V gene is TRBV9, the J gene TRBJ2-7, with no clear D. The V gene lost 3 bases and the J gene lost 3 bases, with 16 bases spanning the gap. The germline gives CDR1 SGDLS, CDR2 YYNGEE. There are 15 residues in the CDR3.

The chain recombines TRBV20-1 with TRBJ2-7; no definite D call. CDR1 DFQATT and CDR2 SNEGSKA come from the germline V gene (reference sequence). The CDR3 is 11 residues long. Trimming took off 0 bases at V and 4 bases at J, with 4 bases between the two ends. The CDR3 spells CSAREDYEQYF. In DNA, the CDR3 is TGCAGTGCTAGAGAAGATTACGAGCAGTACTTC.

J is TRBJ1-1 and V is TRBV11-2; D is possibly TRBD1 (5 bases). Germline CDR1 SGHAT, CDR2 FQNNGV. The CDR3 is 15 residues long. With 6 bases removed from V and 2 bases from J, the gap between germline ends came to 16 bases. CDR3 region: CASSYMGGGNTEAFF. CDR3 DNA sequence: TGTGCCAGCAGTTATATGGGGGGAGGAAACACTGAAGCTTTCTTT.

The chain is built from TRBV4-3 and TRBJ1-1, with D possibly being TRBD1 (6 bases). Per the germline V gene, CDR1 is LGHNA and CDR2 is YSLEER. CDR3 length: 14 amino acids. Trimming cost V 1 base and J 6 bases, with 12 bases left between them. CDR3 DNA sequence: TGCGCCAGCAGCCAAGGGGTCAGGGGTGCTGAAGCTTTCTTT. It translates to CASSQGVRGAEAFF.

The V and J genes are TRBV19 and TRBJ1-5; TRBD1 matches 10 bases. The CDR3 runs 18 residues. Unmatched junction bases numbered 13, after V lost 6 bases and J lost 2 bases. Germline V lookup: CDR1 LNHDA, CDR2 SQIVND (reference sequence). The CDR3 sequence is CASRTGTGVGNGNQPQHF. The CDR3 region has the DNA TGTGCCAGTAGGACCGGGACAGGGGTGGGCAACGGCAATCAGCCCCAGCATTTT.

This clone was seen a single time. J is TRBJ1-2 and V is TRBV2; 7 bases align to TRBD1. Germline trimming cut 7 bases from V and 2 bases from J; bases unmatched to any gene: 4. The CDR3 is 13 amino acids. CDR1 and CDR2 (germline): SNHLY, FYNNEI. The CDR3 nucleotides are TGTGCCAGCACCCCGGGACAGAACTATGGCTACACCTTC. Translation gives CASTPGQNYGYTF.

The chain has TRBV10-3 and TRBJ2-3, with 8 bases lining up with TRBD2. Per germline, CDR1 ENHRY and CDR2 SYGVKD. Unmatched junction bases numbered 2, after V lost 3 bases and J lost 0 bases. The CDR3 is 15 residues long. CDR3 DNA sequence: TGTGCCATCAGTGATAGCGGGATTAGCACAGATACGCAGTATTTT. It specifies CAISDSGISTDTQYF.

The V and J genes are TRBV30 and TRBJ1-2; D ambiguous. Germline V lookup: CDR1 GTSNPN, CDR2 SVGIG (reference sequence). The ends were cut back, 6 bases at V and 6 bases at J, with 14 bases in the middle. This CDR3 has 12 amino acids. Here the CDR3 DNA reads TGTGCCTGCGAGGACCGATCCAATGGCTACACCTTC. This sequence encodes CACEDRSNGYTF.

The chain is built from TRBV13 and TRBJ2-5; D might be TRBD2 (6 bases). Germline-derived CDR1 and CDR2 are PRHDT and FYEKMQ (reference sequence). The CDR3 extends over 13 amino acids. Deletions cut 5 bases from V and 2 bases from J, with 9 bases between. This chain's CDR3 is CASSPGRQETQYF. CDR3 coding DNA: TGTGCCAGCAGCCCCGGGAGACAAGAGACCCAGTACTTC.

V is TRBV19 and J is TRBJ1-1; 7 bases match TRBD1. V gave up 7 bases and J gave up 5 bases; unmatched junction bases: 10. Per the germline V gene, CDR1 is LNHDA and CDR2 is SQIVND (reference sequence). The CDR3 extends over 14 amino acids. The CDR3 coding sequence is TGTGCCAGTACCCTGACAGGGTGGAAGACTGAAGCTTTCTTT. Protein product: CASTLTGWKTEAFF.

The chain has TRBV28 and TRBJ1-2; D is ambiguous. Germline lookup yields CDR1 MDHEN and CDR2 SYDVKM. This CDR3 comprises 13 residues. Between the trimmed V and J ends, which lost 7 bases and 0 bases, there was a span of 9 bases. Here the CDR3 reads CASKDGTNYGYTF. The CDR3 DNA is TGTGCCAGCAAGGACGGGACTAACTATGGCTACACCTTC.

The CDR3 DNA is TGTGCCAGCAGCCCCTTCTCCGGCTACGAGCAGTACTTC. This codes for CASSPFSGYEQYF. This chain joins TRBV4-2 and TRBJ2-7, with D unclear. This CDR3 is built from 13 residues. Trimming stripped 4 bases from V and 3 bases from J, with 10 bases between. Germline values: CDR1 LGHNA, CDR2 YNFKEQ.

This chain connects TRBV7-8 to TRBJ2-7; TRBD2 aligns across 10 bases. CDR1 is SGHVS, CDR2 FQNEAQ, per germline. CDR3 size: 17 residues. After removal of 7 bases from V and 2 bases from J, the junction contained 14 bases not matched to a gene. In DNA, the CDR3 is TGTGCCAGCACCATACTACGGGTAGCGGGAGGAACCTACGAGCAGTACTTC. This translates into CASTILRVAGGTYEQYF.

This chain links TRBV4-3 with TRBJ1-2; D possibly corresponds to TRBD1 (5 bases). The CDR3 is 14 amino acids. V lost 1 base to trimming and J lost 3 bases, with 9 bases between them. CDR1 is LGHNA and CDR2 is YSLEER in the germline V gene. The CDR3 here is CASSQVGGYYGYTF. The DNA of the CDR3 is TGCGCCAGCAGCCAAGTGGGGGGTTACTATGGCTACACCTTC.

DNA of the CDR3: TGTGCCAGCAGTGAGTTCGGGACAGCCGATACCGGGGAGCTGTTTTTT. Its translation: CASSEFGTADTGELFF. This rearrangement joins TRBV6-4 to TRBJ2-2, with TRBD1 matching 7 bases. This CDR3 contains 16 residues. Losses at the gene ends were 3 bases for V and 5 bases for J; bases not matched to a gene: 9. Germline V CDR1 and CDR2: MRHNA, SNTAGT.

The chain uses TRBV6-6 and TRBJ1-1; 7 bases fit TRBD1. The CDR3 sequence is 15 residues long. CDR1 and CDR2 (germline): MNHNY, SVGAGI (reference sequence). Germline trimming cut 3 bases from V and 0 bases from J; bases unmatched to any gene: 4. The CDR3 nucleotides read TGTGCCAGCAGTTATCCTGGGACAGTGAACACTGAAGCTTTCTTT. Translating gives CASSYPGTVNTEAFF.

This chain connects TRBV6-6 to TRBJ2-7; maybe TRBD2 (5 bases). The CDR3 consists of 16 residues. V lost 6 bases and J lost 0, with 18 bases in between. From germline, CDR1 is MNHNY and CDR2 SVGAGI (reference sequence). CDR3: CASSPSDYLSSYEQYF. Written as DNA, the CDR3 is TGTGCCAGCAGCCCGAGCGACTACCTTAGCTCCTACGAGCAGTACTTC.